The T cell receptor (beta chain) under discussion was sequenced for a study of blood T cell repertoires in COVID-19. Trimming removed 1 base from V and 7 bases from J, with 8 bases in between. Germline loops: CDR1 SGHTA, CDR2 FQGNSA. CDR3 length equals 13 residues. The protocol was immunoSEQ multiplex PCR, while the TCRdb copy is restricted to in-frame clones and leaves out a portion. The sample carries 35,000 to 45,000 clones, around 85% recorded once. The specimen sequenced was peripheral blood. The clonotype was recovered from a man aged 55 to 70 with acute or convalescent COVID-19. The chain is built from TRBV7-2 and TRBJ2-4; no definite D call. CDR3 DNA: TGTGCCAGCAGCTTAGGCGGAGCGAACATTCAGTACTTC. Encoded protein: CASSLGGANIQYF.